These 20 T cell receptor beta chains originate from one sample sequenced in a study of T cell responses to AZD1222 COVID-19 vaccine. Method: immunoSEQ multiplex PCR; TCRdb's copy keeps in-frame clones and lacks some. The profile shows 100,000 to 150,000 clones, around nine tenths of them singletons. Sequenced material: peripheral blood, taken on day 0 of AZD1222 vaccination. These receptors came from an adult in good health.

The chain employs TRBV6-5 and TRBJ2-7; 7 bases match TRBD2. The CDR3 loop spans 15 amino acids. CDR1 MNHEY and CDR2 SVGAGI come from the germline V gene. After removal of 2 bases from V and 5 bases from J, the junction contained 9 bases not matched to a gene. CDR3 loop: CASSYEGGGFNEQYF. CDR3 nucleotides: TGTGCCAGCAGTTACGAGGGCGGGGGATTCAACGAGCAGTACTTC.

The V and J genes are TRBV10-3 and TRBJ2-7; 7 positions match TRBD1. Germline V CDR1 and CDR2: ENHRY, SYGVKD. V was clipped by 0 bases and J by 7 bases; unmatched bases: 6. The CDR3 has 14 residues. The CDR3 spells CAISESGQVGEQYF. Written as DNA, the CDR3 is TGTGCCATCAGTGAGTCAGGACAGGTTGGTGAGCAGTACTTC.

The chain uses TRBV5-5 and TRBJ1-2; possible D gene TRBD1, 6 bases. V was trimmed by 0 bases and J by 4 bases, leaving 10 bases between them. There are 14 residues in the CDR3. The germline CDR1 and CDR2 sequences are SGHKS and YYEKEE (reference sequence). In DNA form, the CDR3 reads TGTGCCAGCAGCTTGGGACAGGTTTCCTATGGCTACACCTTC. Translated: CASSLGQVSYGYTF.

This chain links TRBV7-8 with TRBJ1-2, with D uncertain. The CDR3 is 12 residues long. CDR1 is SGHVS and CDR2 is FQNEAQ in the germline V gene. V was pared by 3 bases and J by 3 bases, with 5 bases between. CDR3 sequence reads: CASSFTDYGYTF. Written as DNA, the CDR3 is TGTGCCAGCAGCTTTACAGACTATGGCTACACCTTC.

This clone was seen once. J is TRBJ2-2 and V is TRBV7-9, with D perhaps TRBD2 (6 bases). V was pared by 4 bases and J by 6 bases, with 18 bases between. The length of the CDR3 is 16 residues. Germline CDR1 and CDR2: SEHNR and FQNEAQ (reference sequence). The CDR3 loop reads CASSWASGSYSGELFF. The CDR3 DNA follows: TGTGCCAGCAGCTGGGCTTCCGGGAGTTATTCCGGGGAGCTGTTTTTT.

This clone has only one observation. V and J are TRBV2 and TRBJ1-4, with no clear D. CDR1 is SNHLY, CDR2 FYNNEI, per germline. Trimming stripped 3 bases from V and 5 bases from J, with 13 bases between. CDR3 length equals 15 residues. CDR3 in DNA: TGTGCCAGCAGTGAGAACCTTGGACGGAATGAAAAACTGTTTTTT. Translated, it gives CASSENLGRNEKLFF.

CDR3 nucleotides: TGTGCCATCCAGCAAGAGGAGAAACTACCCCTCCACTTT. Protein: CAIQQEEKLPLHF. The chain combines TRBV6-5 with TRBJ1-6; D gene uncertain. The CDR3 contains 13 residues. Looked up from germline, CDR1 is MNHEY and CDR2 is SVGAGI. V was trimmed by 10 bases and J by 12 bases, leaving 19 bases between them.

CDR3 amino acids: CASSTGLAGRRADTQYF. The CDR3 DNA reads TGTGCCAGCAGCACGGGACTAGCGGGACGGCGCGCAGATACGCAGTATTTT. The rearrangement uses TRBV7-9 and TRBJ2-3, with TRBD2 matching 13 bases. CDR3 length equals 17 residues. V shed 5 bases, J shed 4 bases, and the junction held 9 bases outside the gene matches. CDR1 is SEHNR and CDR2 is FQNEAQ in the germline V gene (reference sequence).

The gene calls are TRBV7-2 and TRBJ2-2; 16 nucleotides align to TRBD2. This CDR3 is 19 amino acids long. Germline V gives CDR1 SGHTA, CDR2 FQGNSA. V lost 1 base to trimming and J lost 0 bases; unmatched junction nucleotides: 2. CDR3 residues: CASSLVGLAGGTNTGELFF. The CDR3 region has the DNA TGTGCCAGCAGCTTAGTGGGACTAGCGGGGGGGACGAACACCGGGGAGCTGTTTTTT.

This clone was observed a single time. The V and J genes are TRBV2 and TRBJ2-5; either TRBD1 or TRBD2 may fit D (7 bases each). Germline V gives CDR1 SNHLY, CDR2 FYNNEI. The CDR3 is made up of 15 amino acids. The V end lost 0 bases, the J end lost 3 bases, and 11 bases lay between the germline ends. DNA for the CDR3: TGTGCCAGCAGTGAAGCGACAGGGAGGGAAGAGACCCAGTACTTC. This translates into CASSEATGREETQYF.

The rearrangement links TRBV7-2 to TRBJ1-5, with a tentative D call TRBD1 (5 bases). V lost 3 bases, J lost 3 bases, and 18 bases lay in between. The CDR3 is made up of 17 amino acids. The germline CDR1 and CDR2 sequences are SGHTA and FQGNSA. For the CDR3, the DNA is TGTGCCAGCAGCTTCCGGGACTGGGCCTGGTACAATCAGCCCCAGCATTTT. The encoded protein is CASSFRDWAWYNQPQHF.

The chain links TRBV19 to TRBJ2-1, with 10 positions matching TRBD2. This CDR3 comprises 17 residues. Germline V lookup: CDR1 LNHDA, CDR2 SQIVND (reference sequence). J was trimmed by 0 bases and V by 3 bases; bases with no gene match: 5. The CDR3 is CASSIRAGGPSYNEQFF. CDR3 DNA sequence: TGTGCCAGTAGTATCCGAGCGGGAGGGCCCTCCTACAATGAGCAGTTCTTC.

The gene calls are TRBV29-1 and TRBJ2-5, with 7 bases fitting TRBD1. This CDR3 region has 14 residues. Germline assignment: CDR1 SQVTM and CDR2 ANQGSEA. J was trimmed by 5 bases and V by 7 bases; bases with no gene match: 13. CDR3 sequence (DNA): TGCAGCGCGCTGACAGGTCTCAGGGGGGAGACCCAGTACTTC. It translates to CSALTGLRGETQYF.

The V and J genes are TRBV13 and TRBJ2-1; 12 bases fit TRBD2. This CDR3 is 17 amino acids long. The V gene's germline CDR1 is PRHDT and CDR2 FYEKMQ (reference sequence). V lost 6 bases, J lost 0 bases, and 6 bases stayed unmatched. The CDR3 region is CASSYGLAGSSYNEQFF. Written as DNA, the CDR3 is TGTGCCAGCAGTTACGGACTAGCGGGGAGCTCCTACAATGAGCAGTTCTTC. Based on the CDR3 plus reference TRBV13 and TRBJ2-1, the full variable domain is AAGVIQSPRHLIKEKRETATLKCYPIPRHDTVYWYQQGPGQDPQFLISFYEKMQSDKGSIPDRFSAQQFSDYHSELNMSSLELGDSALYFCASSYGLAGSSYNEQFFGPGTRLTVL.

V and J are TRBV18 and TRBJ1-1; D is ambiguous. Germline V gene data show CDR1 as KGHSH and CDR2 as LQKENI. V was cut by 3 bases and J by 1 base, with 9 bases left in between. There are 14 residues in the CDR3. The CDR3 reads CASSPSIRNTEAFF. The CDR3 DNA sequence: TGTGCCAGCTCACCGAGTATCCGGAACACTGAAGCTTTCTTT.

The rearrangement links TRBV12-3 or TRBV12-4 to TRBJ1-5, with D hard to call. V lost 5 bases and J 9 bases, leaving 14 bases between the germline ends. This CDR3 has 13 residues. CDR3 sequence: CASSPGSVSPQHF. CDR3 sequence (DNA): TGTGCCAGCAGTCCCGGGAGCGTCTCGCCCCAGCATTTT.

This chain uses TRBV5-6 with TRBJ1-5; possibly TRBD1 for D (6 bases). The V end lost 3 bases, the J end lost 5 bases, and 24 bases lay between the germline ends. This CDR3 is built from 18 residues. Germline-derived CDR1 and CDR2 are SGHDT and YYEEEE. The CDR3 nucleotides read TGTGCCAGCAGCTCCACGGGGGCCCGAAACGACGTGCATCAGCCCCAGCATTTT. Translating it yields CASSSTGARNDVHQPQHF.

V usage is TRBV19 and J usage is TRBJ1-2, with TRBD1 matching over 9 bases. Germline V gene lookup returns CDR1 LNHDA and CDR2 SQIVND (reference sequence). Trimming cost V 5 bases and J 7 bases; bases outside gene matches: 5. There are 13 residues in the CDR3. The CDR3 nucleotides read TGTGCCAGTAGTTTGGACAGGGGAAGTGGCTACACCTTC. It is translated as CASSLDRGSGYTF.

CDR3 in DNA: TGTGCCAGCAGCCTCCGCGGGAGCGGGAGGGCATCAGATACGCAGTATTTT. Residues: CASSLRGSGRASDTQYF. V is TRBV3-1 (or the pseudogene TRBV3-2) and J is TRBJ2-3; 10 bases are shared with TRBD2. V trimming: 4 bases; J trimming: 4 bases; junction bases outside the gene matches: 11. The germline gives CDR1 LGHDT, CDR2 YNNKEL (reference sequence). The CDR3 has 17 amino acids.

This clone has a handful of counts. The chain joins TRBV7-2 to TRBJ2-7, with D possibly TRBD2 on 5 matching bases. Trimming shortened V by 5 bases and J by 8 bases, and 13 bases separated the two germline ends. The CDR3 extends over 12 amino acids. Per germline, CDR1 SGHTA and CDR2 FQGNSA. CDR3 nucleotide sequence: TGTGCCAGCAGCCCGACTATTTCAAAGCAGTACTTC. Encoded protein: CASSPTISKQYF.